This T cell receptor beta chain was retrieved from a study of shared clonotypes between healthy human individuals. General study findings and limits: Clonotypes which were not shared had lower generation probabilities than clonotypes that all four donors shared.

The CD4+ fraction was divided into a CD45RA+ naive subset and a CD45RA-negative memory subset. Concerning this clone itself: Its antigen is not identified.

Trimming took 3 bases from V and 2 from J, leaving 11 bases between them. The germline gives CDR1 MNHEY, CDR2 SMNVEV (reference sequence). CDR3 length: 14 amino acids. Execution of the assay was at deep level. Per the original data handling: ImmunoSEQ output held junction-only sequences without quality scores, so filtering differed. Libraries were prepared by immunoSEQ multiplex PCR; TCRdb keeps only in-frame clonotypes and omits some of them. D and trimming were read from the DNA, whereas the V and J calls and clone size are those reported in that table. This repertoire shows approximately 1.5 million clones, 95% to 99% found once; its top ten account for approximately 0.44%.

The TCR comes from a man aged 30 to 45 in good health. The source material was naive CD4+ T cells sorted from blood. Subset defined: CD45RA+ positively selected. This chain links TRBV27 with TRBJ2-7; D perhaps matches TRBD1 (5 bases). This CDR3 reads CASSFRAGTYEQYF. CDR3 DNA: TGTGCCAGCAGTTTCAGGGCAGGTACCTACGAGCAGTACTTC.